The 2 T cell receptor beta chains listed next were all sequenced from one sample in a study of long-term antiretroviral therapy in people with HIV. The assay, immunoSEQ v3.0, was run at survey level. The data were produced by immunoSEQ multiplex PCR, yet TCRdb's version contains in-frame clones alone and is incomplete. The sample has tens of thousands of clones; approximately 86% are singletons. Sample: unsorted PBMCs, taken 0.1 years before starting antiretroviral therapy. These receptors originate from a woman in her forties or fifties with HIV.

The rearrangement joins TRBV6-1 to TRBJ1-5; maybe TRBD1 (6 bases). V dropped 4 bases and J dropped 0 bases, with 10 bases sitting between them. CDR1 MNHNS and CDR2 SASEGT come from the germline V gene. The CDR3 spans 15 residues. The CDR3 sequence: CASSATGLSNQPQHF. The CDR3 DNA follows: TGTGCCAGCAGTGCTACAGGGCTTAGCAATCAGCCCCAGCATTTT.

This chain links TRBV7-9 with TRBJ2-6; 7 bases align to TRBD1. Unmatched junction bases numbered 12, after V lost 7 bases and J lost 0 bases. Germline CDR1 SEHNR, CDR2 FQNEAQ (reference sequence). The CDR3 extends over 18 amino acids. Here the CDR3 DNA reads TGTGCCAGCATCATACGAACAGGGGTCCCCTCTGGGGCCAACGTCCTGACTTTC. Protein product: CASIIRTGVPSGANVLTF.